The subject of this entry is one T cell receptor beta chain. The source of the sample is a study of Ad26.COV2.S vaccination and SARS-CoV-2 variants. Sample treatment: roughly 18 received Ad26.COV2.S at low or high dose, single or two shots; five or six received placebo; per-sample allocation not given. All samples were drawn on day 63, counting from the first vaccine or placebo injection. Only in-frame clones appear in the TCRdb table, and some are missing; sequencing was by immunoSEQ multiplex PCR. The sample has roughly 420,000 clones, roughly 90% seen once. The source was peripheral blood, collected in a trial of Ad26.COV2.S vaccine versus placebo. The sequence came from a person between 18 and 60 years old who received the Ad26.COV2.S COVID-19 vaccine or a placebo.

Here the CDR3 reads CASSLQGGRDGAEAFF. The CDR3 DNA reads as TGTGCCAGCAGCCTTCAGGGTGGTCGGGATGGGGCTGAAGCTTTCTTT. The V call is TRBV11-2, the J call TRBJ1-1, with a possible D match to TRBD1 (5 bases). Germline lookup yields CDR1 SGHAT and CDR2 FQNNGV. Trimming removed 5 bases at V and 6 bases at J, with 22 bases between. The CDR3 consists of 16 residues.